These T cell receptor beta chains were read from a single sample in a study of T-cell reconstitution after alpha-beta-depleted transplantation in children. TCRdb reprocessed the PCR reads with MiXCR, giving one entry per CDR3 protein. The table has approximately 210,000 distinct CDR3 sequences, approximately 19% seen once. Sample: PBMCs, mostly from graft donor cells, taken 360 days after TCRalphabeta/CD19-depleted stem cell transplant. The source of these receptors is a male patient aged 2 to 9 who had a stem cell transplant for acute lymphoblastic leukemia, so the T cells may come from the graft donor. Each CDR3 is given with its conserved first and last residue. A D gene is named only where the DNA matches it firmly.

>-|TRBV7-8
CATKRPKETQYF
>-|TRBV9
CASSVGGVGAGVEQFF
>-|TRBV11-2
CASSHGPRAETQYF
>TRBD1|TRBV9
CASSVDPGQGSYEQYF
>TRBD1|TRBV12-3/TRBV12-4
CASSKDRGNTGELFF
>-|TRBV5-5
CASSSPLADNEQFF
>TRBD2|TRBV6-1
CASSPPGLAGGEQFF
>-|TRBV7-6
CASSLLGGEFYEQYF
>-|TRBV6-1
CASSPILNTGELFF
>-|TRBV9
CASSASLNLYSYNEQFF
>-|TRBV20-1
CSAETRTDTQYF
>-|TRBV5-6
CASSWGQNDGYTF
>-|TRBV29-1
CSVRDRTNTEAFF
>-|TRBV7-2
CASSSGTGELFF
>-|TRBV29-1
CSVARNIQETQYF
>-|TRBV6-2/TRBV6-3
CASSYLGTANTGELFF
>TRBD2|TRBV5-1
CASSYGLAGGTDTQYF
>TRBD1|TRBV7-9
CASRMSLTGYYDEQYF
>-|TRBV20-1
CSAAPRGAGTGELFF
>-|TRBV5-4
CASTPGGAYGYTF
>-|TRBV7-9
CASSLGRDQETQYF
>-|TRBV7-9
CASSLAENTEAFF
>-|TRBV4-2
CASSQERLAEQYF
>TRBD1|TRBV24-1
CATSDSTGTESYEQYF
>TRBD1|TRBV18
CASSDRDRGTYEQYF
>TRBD2|TRBV20-1
CSARRLAGAPLAGELFF
>TRBD1|TRBV15
CATSRPGQGLLDEQYF